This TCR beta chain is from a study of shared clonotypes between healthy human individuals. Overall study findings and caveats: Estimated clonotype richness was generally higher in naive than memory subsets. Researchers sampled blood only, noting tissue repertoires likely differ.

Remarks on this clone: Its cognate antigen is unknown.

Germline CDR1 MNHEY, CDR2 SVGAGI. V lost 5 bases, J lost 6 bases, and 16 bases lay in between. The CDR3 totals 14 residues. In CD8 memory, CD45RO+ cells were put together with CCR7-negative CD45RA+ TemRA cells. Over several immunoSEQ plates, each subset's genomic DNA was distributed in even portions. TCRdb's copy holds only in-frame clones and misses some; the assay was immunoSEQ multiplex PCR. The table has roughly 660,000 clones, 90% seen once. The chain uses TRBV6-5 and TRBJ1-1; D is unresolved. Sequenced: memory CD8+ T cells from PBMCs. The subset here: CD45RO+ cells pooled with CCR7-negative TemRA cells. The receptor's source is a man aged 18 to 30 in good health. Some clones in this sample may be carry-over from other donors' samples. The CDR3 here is CASSALGREAEAFF. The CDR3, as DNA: TGTGCCAGCAGTGCTTTGGGTCGGGAGGCTGAAGCTTTCTTT.